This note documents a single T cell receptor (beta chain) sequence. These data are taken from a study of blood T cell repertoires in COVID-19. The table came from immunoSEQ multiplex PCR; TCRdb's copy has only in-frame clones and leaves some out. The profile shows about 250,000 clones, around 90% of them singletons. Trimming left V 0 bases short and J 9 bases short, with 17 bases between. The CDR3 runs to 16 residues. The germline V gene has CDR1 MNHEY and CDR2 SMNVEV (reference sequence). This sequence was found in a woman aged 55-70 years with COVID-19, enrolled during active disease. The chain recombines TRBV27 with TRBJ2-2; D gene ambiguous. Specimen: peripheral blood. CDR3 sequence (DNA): TGTGCCAGCAGTTTATCCGCCACGGGTCCAAGCCGGGAGCTGTTTTTT. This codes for CASSLSATGPSRELFF.